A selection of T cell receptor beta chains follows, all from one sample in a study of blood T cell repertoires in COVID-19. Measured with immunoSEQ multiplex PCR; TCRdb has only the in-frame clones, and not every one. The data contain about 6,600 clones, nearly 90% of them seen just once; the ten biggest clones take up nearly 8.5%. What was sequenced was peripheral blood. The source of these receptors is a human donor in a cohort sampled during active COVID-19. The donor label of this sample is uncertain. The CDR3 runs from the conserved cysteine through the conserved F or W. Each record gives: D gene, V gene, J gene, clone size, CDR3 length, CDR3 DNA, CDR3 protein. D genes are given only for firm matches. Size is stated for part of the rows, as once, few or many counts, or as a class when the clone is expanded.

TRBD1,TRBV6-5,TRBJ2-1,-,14,TGTGCCAGAACACAGGGGAACATCTACAATGAGCAGTTCTTC,CARTQGNIYNEQFF
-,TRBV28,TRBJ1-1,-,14,TGTGCCAGCAGTTTAAGATGGGGCGGAACTGAAGCTTTCTTT,CASSLRWGGTEAFF
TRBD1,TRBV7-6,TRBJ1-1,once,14,TGTGCCAGCAGCTTAAACAGGGGGAACACTGAAGCTTTCTTT,CASSLNRGNTEAFF
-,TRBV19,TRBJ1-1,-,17,TGTGCCAGTAGTATAGAAGTCCCCATAAGGGGATTTGTTGAAGCTTTCTTT,CASSIEVPIRGFVEAFF
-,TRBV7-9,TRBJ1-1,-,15,TGTGCCAGCAGCCTAGAACCGGGAATTAAGACTGAAGCTTTCTTT,CASSLEPGIKTEAFF
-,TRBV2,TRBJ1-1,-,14,TGTGCCAGCAGTGCCTTCCAGGGAAACACTGAAGCTTTCTTT,CASSAFQGNTEAFF
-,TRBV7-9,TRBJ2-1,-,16,TGTGCCAGCAGCCCGGTGGTGGGGAGTTCCTACAATGAGCAGTTCTTC,CASSPVVGSSYNEQFF
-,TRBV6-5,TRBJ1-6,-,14,TGTGCCAGCAGGCGGGGATGGGGGGATTTACCCCTCCACTTT,CASRRGWGDLPLHF
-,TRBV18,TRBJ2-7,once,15,TGTGCCAGCTCACCACTGGGGACACTACCCTACGAGCAGTACTTC,CASSPLGTLPYEQYF
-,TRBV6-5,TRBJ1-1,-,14,TGTGCCAGCAGTTACTTGAGTCAGGGGCCTGAAGCTTTCTTT,CASSYLSQGPEAFF
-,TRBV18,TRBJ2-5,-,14,TGTGCCAGCTCACCCGTGGGAGGAGGGGAGACCCAGTACTTC,CASSPVGGGETQYF
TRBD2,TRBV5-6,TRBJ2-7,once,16,TGTGCCAGCAGCTTTCTTTTTGGCGGGAGCTCCTACGAGCAGTACTTC,CASSFLFGGSSYEQYF
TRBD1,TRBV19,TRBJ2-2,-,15,TGTGCCAGTAGTACCCCGGGACAGCACACCGGGGAGCTGTTTTTT,CASSTPGQHTGELFF
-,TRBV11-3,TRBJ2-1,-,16,TGTGCCAGCAGCAAAGGTTGGGGGGGCCAGTACAATGAGCAGTTCTTC,CASSKGWGGQYNEQFF
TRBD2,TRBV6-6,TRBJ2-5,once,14,TGTGCCAGCATAAAAGCGGGGCGCCAAGAGACCCAGTACTTC,CASIKAGRQETQYF
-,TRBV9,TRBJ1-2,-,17,TGTGCCAGCAGCGGAAGTTTAGCAGGGCTGACGTGGTATGGCTACACCTTC,CASSGSLAGLTWYGYTF
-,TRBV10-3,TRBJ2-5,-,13,TGTGCCATCAGTGAAAGGGGCCGGGAGACCCAGTACTTC,CAISERGRETQYF
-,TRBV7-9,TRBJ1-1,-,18,TGTGCCAGCAGGTATGGCAGGGGCGGCTCCCTAGGGGACACTGAAGCTTTCTTT,CASRYGRGGSLGDTEAFF
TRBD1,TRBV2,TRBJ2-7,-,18,TGTGCCAGCAGCTCCCAATCCGGCCCCACAGGGGGGACCCCCGGGCAGTACTTC,CASSSQSGPTGGTPGQYF
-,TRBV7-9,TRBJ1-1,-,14,TGTGCCAGCAGCTCCGGACAGCTGAACACTGAAGCTTTCTTT,CASSSGQLNTEAFF
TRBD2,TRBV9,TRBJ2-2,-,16,TGTGCCAGCAGCGTAATTAGCGGGGGGCCCACCGGGGAGCTGTTTTTT,CASSVISGGPTGELFF
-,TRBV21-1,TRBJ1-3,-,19,TGTGCCAGCTCCGTAAGAACCACAGGGGGGGTCCTCTCTGGAAACACCATATATTTT,CASSVRTTGGVLSGNTIYF
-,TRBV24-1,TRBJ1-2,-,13,TGTGCCACCAGTGCCGGGGGGCTTCGAGGCTACACCTTC,CATSAGGLRGYTF
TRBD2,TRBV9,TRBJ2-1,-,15,TGTGCCAGCAGCGTAGCGGGAGGACCCTACAATGAGCAGTTCTTC,CASSVAGGPYNEQFF
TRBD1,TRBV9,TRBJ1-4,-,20,TGTGCCAGCAGCGTAGTTCCATTGTATGGGACAGATGCAACTAATGAAAAACTGTTTTTT,CASSVVPLYGTDATNEKLFF
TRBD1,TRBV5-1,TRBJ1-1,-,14,TGCGCCAGCGTAGGACCCGGGACAGGGACTGAAGCTTTCTTT,CASVGPGTGTEAFF
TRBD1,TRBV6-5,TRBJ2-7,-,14,TGTGCCAGCTCCTCCGGACAGGGGGCGGGCGAGCAGTACTTC,CASSSGQGAGEQYF
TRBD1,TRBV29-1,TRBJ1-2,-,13,TGCAGCGTTGTCTCGCCAGGGGGCTATGGCTACACCTTC,CSVVSPGGYGYTF
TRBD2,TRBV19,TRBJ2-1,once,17,TGTGCCAGTAGTCTGCTAGCGGGAGAATTCTCCTACAATGAGCAGTTCTTC,CASSLLAGEFSYNEQFF
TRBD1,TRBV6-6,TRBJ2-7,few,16,TGTGCCAGCAGTCCGGAACTCTGGACAGGGTCCTACGAGCAGTACTTC,CASSPELWTGSYEQYF
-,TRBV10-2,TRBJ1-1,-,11,TGCGCCAGCACGAGGAACACTGAAGCTTTCTTT,CASTRNTEAFF
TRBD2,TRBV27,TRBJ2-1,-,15,TGTGCCAGCAGTGGGTGGCCTAGCGGGTATAATGAGCAGTTCTTC,CASSGWPSGYNEQFF
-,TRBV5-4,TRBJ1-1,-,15,TGTGCCAGCAGCTTGTTGGCAGGGGTAAACACTGAAGCTTTCTTT,CASSLLAGVNTEAFF
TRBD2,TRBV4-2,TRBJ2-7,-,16,TGTGCCAGCAGCCAAGATCGGGTCGGGGGGGCTGGCGAGCAGTACTTC,CASSQDRVGGAGEQYF
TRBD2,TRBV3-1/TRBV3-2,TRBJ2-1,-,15,TGTGCCAGCAGCCAAGTTAGCGGGGCCTACAATGAGCAGTTCTTC,CASSQVSGAYNEQFF
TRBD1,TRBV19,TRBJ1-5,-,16,TGTGCCAGTAGTACCTTAGAGACAGGGGAGAATCAGCCCCAGCATTTT,CASSTLETGENQPQHF
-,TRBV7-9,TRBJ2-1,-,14,TGTGCCACTCACCGGGGCGGGAAAGGATTTGAGCAGTTCTTC,CATHRGGKGFEQFF